This note documents a single T cell receptor beta chain sequence. The same CDR3 also results from other DNA sequences found in this sample. The authors' processing: Estimates of nucleated cell counts were drawn from the amplification of reference gene primers. Only in-frame clones appear in the TCRdb table, and some are missing; sequencing was by immunoSEQ multiplex PCR. That table furnishes V, J and clone size, whereas the DNA furnished D and trimming. Of roughly 70,000 clones listed, about 91% are singletons. The data stem from a study of blood T cell repertoires in COVID-19. Looking at the study overall: Both acute and convalescent COVID-19 samples were obtained from the United States, Italy and Spain. PBMCs, B-cell-depleted T cells, or T cells were the source of the cDNA or gDNA that made up the material.

This TCR derives from a woman aged 70-85 years with acute or convalescent COVID-19. The specimen was peripheral blood.

As DNA, the CDR3 is TGCGCCAGCAGCGGACAGGGCGGGAACACTGAAGCTTTCTTT. Translating gives CASSGQGGNTEAFF. This chain uses TRBV5-1 with TRBJ1-1; 8 positions agree with TRBD1. This CDR3 has 14 residues. V shed 4 bases, J shed 1 base, and the junction held 3 bases outside the gene matches. CDR1 is SGHRS, CDR2 YFSETQ, per germline.